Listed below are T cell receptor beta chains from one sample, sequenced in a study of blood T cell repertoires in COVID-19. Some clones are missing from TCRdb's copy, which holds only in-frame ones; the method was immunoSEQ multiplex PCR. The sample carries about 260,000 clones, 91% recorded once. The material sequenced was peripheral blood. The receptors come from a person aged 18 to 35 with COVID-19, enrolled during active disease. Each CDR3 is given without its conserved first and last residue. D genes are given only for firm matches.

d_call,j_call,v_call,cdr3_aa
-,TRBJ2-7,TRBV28,ASSPPFYEQY
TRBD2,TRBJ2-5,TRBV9,ASSVGVWGGETQY
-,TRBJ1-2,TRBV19,ASSMSTGYT
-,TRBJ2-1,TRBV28,ATERDFGQF
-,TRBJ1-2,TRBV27,ASSLSVYAGNYGYT
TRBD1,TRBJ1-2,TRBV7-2,ASSLDPGQGYGYT
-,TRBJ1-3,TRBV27,ASSLGREVGNTIY
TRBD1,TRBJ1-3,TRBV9,ASSSGQGNTIY
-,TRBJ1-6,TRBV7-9,ASSLSAGKKTLH
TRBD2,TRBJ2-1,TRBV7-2,ASSFLAGAEQF
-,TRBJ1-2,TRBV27,ASSFRREQYGYT
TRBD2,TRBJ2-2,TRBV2,ASSELAGVNTGELF